A selection of T cell receptor beta chains follows, all from one sample in a study of shared clonotypes between healthy human individuals. Only in-frame clones appear in the TCRdb table, and some are missing; sequencing was by immunoSEQ multiplex PCR. The sample holds some 1,900,000 clones, about 95% seen once. Sequencing was carried out using naive CD8+ T cells sorted from blood. Receptors were obtained from a man younger than 35 in good health. The CDR3 runs from the conserved cysteine through the conserved F or W.

v_call,cdr3_aa
TRBV27,CAGSSGQPNSPLHF
TRBV11-2,CASSPGGLAGGRDTDTQYF
TRBV27,CASRTGNYGYTF
TRBV29-1,CSVEFSSGFSYNEQFF
TRBV7-6,CASSGTGFHEQYF
TRBV6-5,CASSSTDYNEQFF
TRBV28,CASSLGPGNTIYF
TRBV7-9,CASSFGEGRQFF
TRBV30,CAWDHGTISGYTF
TRBV7-9,CASSFSSATDTQYF
TRBV19,CASSDRGPNTEAFF
TRBV27,CASGGGLAMSPYEQYF
TRBV11-2,CASSFNSLYTPYEQYF
TRBV13,CASSSGTSGAATDTQYF
TRBV4-1,CASSHGVSYEQYF
TRBV14,CASSRGLAGNFSYEQYF
TRBV27,CASSPLLAGGPTEQYF
TRBV11-2,CASSLVLGGEDTQYF
TRBV27,CASSLWADAEQYF
TRBV4-1,CASSQWQGLTDTQYF
TRBV27,CASSLGSPQETQYF
TRBV5-6,CASSLVGVTEAFF
TRBV7-2,CASSLWTSEQETQYF
TRBV19,CASSSLNGEAFF
TRBV28,CASSSNYEQYF
TRBV11-2,CASSLDQETQYF
TRBV7-2,CASSLERLAVNTGELFF
TRBV13,CASTRQEEAYEQYF
TRBV10-2,CASSDRGQGNHEQYF
TRBV5-1,CASRARQGAYNEQFF
TRBV7-3,CASSSVGSSSYNEQFF
TRBV10-2,CASSDPVTGFAEQYF
TRBV6-1,CASSAIGISYEQYF
TRBV6-1,CASSEGQPQHF
TRBV5-1,CASSPKGERYEQYF
TRBV5-5,CASSMETQYF
TRBV15,CATSRPGTVSGNTIYF
TRBV27,CASSLWLNTEAFF
TRBV5-1,CASSLFRQGMSTEAFF
TRBV28,CASSFAQPNEKLFF
TRBV2,CASSERLGVGSYEQYF
TRBV7-9,CASSPRISGIAAAKNIQYF
TRBV19,CATNAAAGAYINEQFF
TRBV27,CASSLSHSRPYEQYF
TRBV6-1,CASSESAGLSGNTIYF
TRBV13,CASSNPRDGAYEQYF
TRBV7-2,CASSQDPAGGPGETQYF
TRBV6-5,CASSYSEGPWREKLFF
TRBV5-1,CASSLVPDRSYEQYF
TRBV10-3,CATREGTDTQYF
TRBV7-9,CASSSPAGSYEQYF
TRBV6-6,CASSYHGIDGYTF
TRBV28,CASSYAGGTYEQYF
TRBV10-3,CAISEAQGNQPQHF
TRBV6-5,CASSLTGGNEQFF
TRBV7-9,CASSLTHKNSPLHF
TRBV25-1,CATTGVMNTEAFF
TRBV7-2,CASSLAPGTGDYEQYF